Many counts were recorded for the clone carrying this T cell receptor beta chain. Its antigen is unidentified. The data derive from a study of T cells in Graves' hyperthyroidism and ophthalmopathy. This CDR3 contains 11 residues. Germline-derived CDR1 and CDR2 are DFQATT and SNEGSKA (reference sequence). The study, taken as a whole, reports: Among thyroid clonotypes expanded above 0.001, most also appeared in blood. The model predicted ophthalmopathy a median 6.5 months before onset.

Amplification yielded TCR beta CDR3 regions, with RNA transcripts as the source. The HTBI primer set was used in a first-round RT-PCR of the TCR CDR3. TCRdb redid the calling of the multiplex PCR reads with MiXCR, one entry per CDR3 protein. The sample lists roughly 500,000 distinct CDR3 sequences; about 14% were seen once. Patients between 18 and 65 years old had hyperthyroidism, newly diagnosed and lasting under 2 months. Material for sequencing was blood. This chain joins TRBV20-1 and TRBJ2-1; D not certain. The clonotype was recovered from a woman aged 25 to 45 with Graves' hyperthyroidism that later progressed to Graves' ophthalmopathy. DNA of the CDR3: TGCAGCACTATGCCAGCACAAGAGCAGTTCTTC. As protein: CSTMPAQEQFF.